Each of the 9 T cell receptor beta chains below was sequenced from the same sample in a study of blood T cell repertoires in COVID-19. The assay was immunoSEQ multiplex PCR, and TCRdb's table has in-frame clones only and misses some. The data contain a few hundred thousand clones, around nine tenths of them seen just once; the ten biggest clones take up more than 2.5%. The source material was peripheral blood. The receptors were gathered from a man aged 55-75 years with acute or convalescent COVID-19.

This clone was picked up a small number of times. The chain is built from TRBV5-8 and TRBJ1-5, with 10 nucleotides matching TRBD1. V gave up 6 bases and J gave up 6 bases; unmatched junction bases: 12. The CDR3 loop spans 16 amino acids. Germline V gives CDR1 SGHTS, CDR2 YDEGEE. The CDR3 is CASTQHGQGDRQPQHF. The CDR3 DNA is TGTGCCAGCACCCAACACGGACAGGGGGATCGTCAGCCCCAGCATTTT.

The gene calls are TRBV5-1 and TRBJ2-1; 8 bases map to TRBD2. Trimming at V came to 4 bases and at J to 3 bases, leaving 12 bases not matched to a gene. CDR3 length: 17 amino acids. Germline lookup yields CDR1 SGHRS and CDR2 YFSETQ. The chain's CDR3 is CASSPRGIAGLYNEQFF. The CDR3, as DNA: TGCGCCAGCAGCCCCCGAGGTATAGCGGGGCTCTACAATGAGCAGTTCTTC.

The chain recombines TRBV5-4 with TRBJ2-1; no reliable D call. CDR1 SGHNT and CDR2 YYREEE come from the germline V gene (reference sequence). The CDR3 length is 13 residues. Trimming took 4 bases from V and 8 from J, leaving 13 bases between them. This CDR3 reads CASSPPGGDEQFF. Written as DNA, the CDR3 is TGTGCCAGCAGCCCGCCGGGTGGCGATGAGCAGTTCTTC.

The chain links TRBV6-2 or TRBV6-3 to TRBJ2-6, with 9 bases lining up with TRBD1. Germline CDR1 and CDR2: MNHEY and SVGEGT. V shed 6 bases, J shed 12 bases, and the junction held 6 bases outside the gene matches. This CDR3 has 13 residues. The CDR3 loop is CASSPDRGFVLTF. As DNA, the CDR3 is TGTGCCAGCAGCCCCGACAGGGGGTTCGTCCTGACTTTC.

This sequence joins TRBV28 and TRBJ2-4; 7 nucleotides match TRBD1. This CDR3 region has 14 residues. The V gene's germline CDR1 is MDHEN and CDR2 SYDVKM. V shed 5 bases, J shed 5 bases, and the junction held 6 bases outside the gene matches. Here the CDR3 DNA reads TGTGCCAGCAGTCCACAGGGGTGGGAAAACATTCAGTACTTC. Translating it yields CASSPQGWENIQYF.

The rearrangement joins TRBV10-3 to TRBJ1-4, with 7 bases identical to TRBD1. CDR3 length: 15 amino acids. J gave up 5 bases and V 3 bases, and 6 bases lay outside the gene matches. From germline, CDR1 is ENHRY and CDR2 SYGVKD. CDR3 protein: CAISESGQSNEKLFF. The CDR3 DNA reads TGTGCCATCAGTGAATCGGGACAGAGCAATGAAAAACTGTTTTTT.

The V gene is TRBV5-5, the J gene TRBJ2-4; D is perhaps TRBD1 (6 bases). The germline V gene has CDR1 SGHKS and CDR2 YYEKEE (reference sequence). V was trimmed by 0 bases and J by 3 bases, leaving 16 bases between them. The CDR3 contains 17 residues. DNA of the CDR3: TGTGCCAGCAGCTTGGCCCCAGCAGGGGCGGGCAAAAACATTCAGTACTTC. It encodes CASSLAPAGAGKNIQYF.

A few counts support this clone. V usage is TRBV6-5 and J usage is TRBJ1-2, with no clear D. The V and J ends lost 2 bases and 0 bases respectively, with 13 bases between them. This CDR3 region has 16 residues. Germline CDR1 is MNHEY and CDR2 is SVGAGI. The CDR3 is CASSYSWGETNYGYTF. The CDR3 DNA follows: TGTGCCAGCAGTTACAGTTGGGGAGAGACTAACTATGGCTACACCTTC.

The chain is built from TRBV29-1 and TRBJ1-1; D ambiguous. With 7 bases removed from V and 1 base from J, the gap between germline ends came to 16 bases. CDR1 SQVTM and CDR2 ANQGSEA come from the germline V gene. This CDR3 has 14 amino acids. The DNA for the CDR3 is TGCAGCGGCGGTCCTCACACTGAGAACACTGAAGCTTTCTTT. Residues: CSGGPHTENTEAFF.